This passage covers 25 T cell receptor beta chains from one sample sequenced in a study of T cell responses to AZD1222 COVID-19 vaccine listed by TCRdb under 2021. The sample's time point label, in plain terms: baseline before first vaccination. The method behind the library was the immunoSEQ multiplex PCR assay. The source is immuneACCESS, and TCRdb retained only in-frame sequences with V and J called. Part of the clones is not carried over; for the studies checked, unresolved V genes explain less than half of this, and the remainder is unexplained. This sample holds over 100,000 clones; approximately 84% were observed only once. The ten top clones hold under 25% of the sample. The sequencing here drew on peripheral blood, taken on day 0 of AZD1222 vaccination. The source is an adult in good health.

This chain connects TRBV4-1 to TRBJ1-4, with D tentatively TRBD1 (6 bases). Germline V CDR1 and CDR2: MGHRA, YSYEKL. The CDR3 has 15 residues. The ends were cut back, 0 bases at V and 3 bases at J, with 8 bases in the middle. The CDR3 protein is CASSQDGGPNEKLFF. In DNA form, the CDR3 reads TGCGCCAGCAGCCAAGACGGGGGCCCTAATGAAAAACTGTTTTTT.

The chain is built from TRBV11-3 and TRBJ2-3; 10 nucleotides line up with TRBD2. Trimming took 1 base from V and 3 from J; bases not matched to a gene: 4. CDR1 is SGHNT, CDR2 YENEEA, per germline. The CDR3 runs to 16 residues. CDR3 sequence: CASSLVTLAGTDTQYF. The CDR3 region has the DNA TGTGCCAGCAGCTTAGTGACACTAGCGGGGACAGATACGCAGTATTTT. The variable domain in full, completed from reference TRBV11-3 and TRBJ2-3, reads EAGVVQSPRYKIIEKKQPVAFWCNPISGHNTLYWYLQNLGQGPELLIRYENEEAVDDSQLPKDRFSAERLKGVDSTLKIQPAELGDSAVYLCASSLVTLAGTDTQYFGPGTRLTVL.

The chain is built from TRBV6-2 or TRBV6-3 and TRBJ2-7; 8 nucleotides agree with TRBD2. The CDR3 loop spans 16 amino acids. With V trimmed by 0 bases and J by 0 bases, 4 bases remained unmatched. Germline assignment: CDR1 MNHEY and CDR2 SVGEGT. CDR3 residues: CASSYSISGGSYEQYF. CDR3 bases: TGTGCCAGCAGTTACTCGATCAGCGGGGGCTCCTACGAGCAGTACTTC.

CDR3 amino acids: CASSSLVYSNQPQHF. CDR3 nucleotide sequence: TGTGCCAGCAGTTCACTGGTTTATAGCAATCAGCCCCAGCATTTT. J is TRBJ1-5 and V is TRBV6-5; D is uncertain. In germline, CDR1 is MNHEY, CDR2 SVGAGI. This CDR3 contains 15 residues. V lost 4 bases and J 0 bases, leaving 10 bases between the germline ends.

CDR3 loop: CSASPRAPGTQYF. In DNA form, the CDR3 reads TGCAGTGCTAGTCCCAGAGCGCCAGGTACGCAGTATTTT. The chain recombines TRBV20-1 with TRBJ2-3; D unresolved. The V gene's germline CDR1 is DFQATT and CDR2 SNEGSKA (reference sequence). The CDR3 has 13 residues. Deletions cut 3 bases from V and 8 bases from J, with 15 bases between.

There are a few counts of this clone. Distinct nucleotide sequences in the sample also encode this CDR3. The J gene is TRBJ1-5, the V gene TRBV24-1; no clear D gene. Deletions cut 1 base from V and 6 bases from J, with 3 bases between. CDR3 length: 12 amino acids. Germline lookup yields CDR1 KGHDR and CDR2 SFDVKD. For the CDR3, the DNA is TGTGCCACCAGTGATTTCGGTCAGCCCCAGCATTTT. Translated, it gives CATSDFGQPQHF.

The rearrangement joins TRBV2 to TRBJ1-4, with TRBD1 matching over 7 bases. There are 14 residues in the CDR3. Trimming at V came to 5 bases and at J to 5 bases, leaving 5 bases not matched to a gene. Germline CDR1 SNHLY, CDR2 FYNNEI. The CDR3 coding sequence is TGTGCCAGCAGTCGACAGGGAGGGAATGAAAAACTGTTTTTT. Its translation: CASSRQGGNEKLFF.

CDR3 DNA: TGTGCCAGCAGCTTAGAAGGGACAGATACCCCCTACGAGCAGTACTTC. Residues: CASSLEGTDTPYEQYF. This rearrangement joins TRBV7-2 to TRBJ2-7; 7 positions match TRBD1. CDR1 SGHTA and CDR2 FQGNSA come from the germline V gene. The CDR3 covers 16 residues. Trimming removed 1 base from V and 2 bases from J; junction bases left unmatched: 8.

The V and J genes are TRBV6-1 and TRBJ2-7; the D call may be TRBD1 or TRBD2 (7 bases each). Between the trimmed V and J ends, which lost 0 bases and 2 bases, there was a span of 11 bases. The CDR3 has 15 residues. Germline V lookup: CDR1 MNHNS, CDR2 SASEGT. The CDR3 bases are TGTGCCAGCAGTGAAGCGCAGGGGGGGCCCTACGAGCAGTACTTC. It translates to CASSEAQGGPYEQYF.

As DNA, the CDR3 is TGTGCCAGCAGTTTCGTACAGCTTTATGGCTACACCTTC. Its protein is CASSFVQLYGYTF. The chain uses TRBV28 and TRBJ1-2; no definite D call. Germline V gene lookup returns CDR1 MDHEN and CDR2 SYDVKM. This CDR3 contains 13 residues. Trimming took 3 bases from V and 5 from J, leaving 10 bases between them.

The rearrangement uses TRBV30 and TRBJ2-7, with TRBD1 as a possible D gene (6 bases). This CDR3 has 14 residues. V lost 0 bases and J lost 4, with 13 bases in between. The germline gives CDR1 GTSNPN, CDR2 SVGIG (reference sequence). The CDR3 coding sequence is TGTGCCTGGAGTGTCCCTGGGGGCGGGTACGAGCAGTACTTC. Its protein product is CAWSVPGGGYEQYF.

V gene TRBV5-1 combines with J gene TRBJ2-7; 9 positions agree with TRBD2. Germline assignment: CDR1 SGHRS and CDR2 YFSETQ. This CDR3 is 16 amino acids long. J gave up 4 bases and V 0 bases, and 8 bases lay outside the gene matches. The chain's CDR3 is CASSLEPSGVSYEQYF. CDR3 coding DNA: TGCGCCAGCAGCTTGGAGCCTAGCGGGGTTAGTTACGAGCAGTACTTC.

The chain is built from TRBV19 and TRBJ1-5; 9 bases line up with TRBD1. There are 15 residues in the CDR3. Germline V gene data show CDR1 as LNHDA and CDR2 as SQIVND (reference sequence). V shed 5 bases, J shed 4 bases, and the junction held 6 bases outside the gene matches. The CDR3 reads CASSSAGTGNQPQHF. DNA of the CDR3: TGTGCCAGTAGTTCCGCCGGGACAGGGAATCAGCCCCAGCATTTT.

The genes are TRBV7-2 and TRBJ2-7; D is perhaps TRBD1 or TRBD2 (5 bases each). CDR1 and CDR2 from the germline V gene are SGHTA and FQGNSA. V lost 6 bases and J 2 bases, leaving 14 bases between the germline ends. This CDR3 is built from 14 residues. This CDR3 reads CASRVALGPYEQYF. The CDR3 DNA follows: TGTGCCAGCAGGGTGGCTTTGGGACCCTACGAGCAGTACTTC.

This rearrangement joins TRBV28 to TRBJ1-2, with TRBD1 matching over 9 bases. From germline, CDR1 is MDHEN and CDR2 SYDVKM. The CDR3 totals 18 residues. V trimming: 6 bases; J trimming: 4 bases; junction bases outside the gene matches: 18. The CDR3 reads CASRRQGGEIERSYGYTF. CDR3 coding DNA: TGTGCCAGCAGACGACAGGGGGGTGAGATAGAAAGGAGCTATGGCTACACCTTC.

The V and J genes are TRBV27 and TRBJ1-1, with D perhaps TRBD1 (5 bases). The V gene lost 7 bases and the J gene lost 1 base, with 13 bases spanning the gap. CDR3 length equals 14 residues. Per germline, CDR1 MNHEY and CDR2 SMNVEV (reference sequence). The CDR3 here is CASKVPGQNTEAFF. The CDR3 DNA reads as TGTGCCAGCAAAGTCCCAGGACAGAACACTGAAGCTTTCTTT.

The rearrangement uses TRBV5-1 and TRBJ1-5; D is undetermined. Germline assignment: CDR1 SGHRS and CDR2 YFSETQ. V lost 4 bases and J 4 bases, leaving 12 bases between the germline ends. CDR3 length equals 14 residues. CDR3 nucleotide sequence: TGCGCCAGCAGCAAGGGAGGGATTAATCAGCCCCAGCATTTT. As protein: CASSKGGINQPQHF.

The V and J genes are TRBV19 and TRBJ1-6; 10 bases are shared with TRBD1. V lost 5 bases and J lost 10; bases outside the gene matches: 11. Germline V lookup: CDR1 LNHDA, CDR2 SQIVND (reference sequence). This CDR3 is built from 16 residues. The CDR3 nucleotides read TGTGCCAGTAGTGTCCCGGGACAGGGGTTCGGGTCACCCCTCCACTTT. Its protein is CASSVPGQGFGSPLHF.

The J gene is TRBJ2-4, the V gene TRBV4-3; 7 bases map to TRBD2. V trimming: 0 bases; J trimming: 3 bases; junction bases outside the gene matches: 14. The CDR3 is 19 residues long. Looked up from germline, CDR1 is LGHNA and CDR2 is YSLEER. The CDR3 loop is CASSQDLGGTKLGKNIQYF. The CDR3 DNA is TGCGCCAGCAGCCAAGATCTGGGGGGGACCAAACTTGGCAAAAACATTCAGTACTTC.

This clone was counted ten times or more. V and J are TRBV11-2 and TRBJ1-2; D might be TRBD1 (5 bases). V was cut by 2 bases and J by 8 bases, with 15 bases left in between. Germline lookup yields CDR1 SGHAT and CDR2 FQNNGV. CDR3 length equals 14 residues. The CDR3 DNA follows: TGTGCCAGCAGCTTACTCGGGGCACTCGGGGGCTACACCTTC. It codes for CASSLLGALGGYTF.

This clone was seen only a few times. CDR3 sequence reads: CASSEGANYGYTF. The CDR3 DNA reads TGTGCCAGCAGCGAGGGAGCTAACTATGGCTACACCTTC. The V call is TRBV9, the J call TRBJ1-2; D gene ambiguous. The V and J ends lost 3 bases and 0 bases respectively, with 6 bases between them. The CDR3 contains 13 residues. Germline V gives CDR1 SGDLS, CDR2 YYNGEE.

The chain has TRBV2 and TRBJ2-7; TRBD2 agrees at 8 bases. J gave up 5 bases and V 7 bases, and 13 bases lay outside the gene matches. CDR3 size: 15 residues. The germline V gene encodes CDR1 SNHLY and CDR2 FYNNEI. CDR3 protein: CASMNGGAAKDEQYF. The CDR3 nucleotides read TGTGCCAGCATGAACGGGGGGGCCGCAAAGGACGAGCAGTACTTC.

This clone was observed once. The sample has other DNA sequences that encode this CDR3 too. The rearrangement joins TRBV18 to TRBJ1-3; TRBD1 agrees at 7 bases. Germline V CDR1 and CDR2: KGHSH, LQKENI. The CDR3 is 15 amino acids. V was pared by 6 bases and J by 0 bases, with 5 bases of the junction left unmatched. CDR3 region: CASSPGQYSGNTIYF. The CDR3 nucleotides are TGTGCCAGCTCGCCGGGACAGTACTCTGGAAACACCATATATTTT.

This clone was picked up a small number of times. The genes are TRBV10-3 and TRBJ1-2, with a weak D call TRBD1 (6 bases). Trimming shortened V by 6 bases and J by 2 bases, and 13 bases separated the two germline ends. CDR1 ENHRY and CDR2 SYGVKD come from the germline V gene. The CDR3 spans 14 residues. CDR3 DNA sequence: TGTGCCATCAGGTTACAGGGAGGGAACTATGGCTACACCTTC. Its protein is CAIRLQGGNYGYTF.

This clone was detected a few times. The chain combines TRBV12-2 with TRBJ2-1; TRBD1 is the table's D call and was not checked against the DNA. TRBV12-2 corresponds to a pseudogene. The CDR3 has 16 residues. The CDR3 nucleotides are TGTGCAAGTCGCTTAGTCCCCCGACAGGGGGATCGTGAGCAGTTCTTC. Amino acid sequence: CASRLVPRQGDREQFF.